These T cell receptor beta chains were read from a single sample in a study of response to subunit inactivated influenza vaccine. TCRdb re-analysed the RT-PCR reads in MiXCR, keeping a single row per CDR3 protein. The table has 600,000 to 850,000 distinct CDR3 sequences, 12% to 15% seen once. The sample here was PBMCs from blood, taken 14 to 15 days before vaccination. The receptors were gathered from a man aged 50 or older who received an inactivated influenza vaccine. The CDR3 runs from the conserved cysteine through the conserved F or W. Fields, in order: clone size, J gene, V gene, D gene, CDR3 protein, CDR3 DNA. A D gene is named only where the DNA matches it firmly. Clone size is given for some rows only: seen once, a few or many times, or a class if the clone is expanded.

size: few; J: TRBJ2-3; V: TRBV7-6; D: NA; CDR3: CASSSGITDTQYF; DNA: TGTGCCAGCTCTAGTGGTATTACAGATACGCAGTATTTT
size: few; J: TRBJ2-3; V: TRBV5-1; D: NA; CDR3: CASSPTSWDTQYF; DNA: TGCGCCAGCAGCCCAACGAGTTGGGATACGCAGTATTTT
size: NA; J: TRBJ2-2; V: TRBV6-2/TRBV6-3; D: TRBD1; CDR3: CASHRDRNTGELFF; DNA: TGTGCCAGTCACCGGGACAGGAACACCGGGGAGCTGTTTTTT
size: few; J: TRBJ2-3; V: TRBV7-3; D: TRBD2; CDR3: CASSLRGGSRDTQYF; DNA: TGTGCCAGCAGCTTACGTGGCGGGAGCAGAGATACGCAGTATTTT
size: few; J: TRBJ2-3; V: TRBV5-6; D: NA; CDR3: CASSEGLRAADTQYF; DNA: TGTGCCAGCAGCGAGGGCCTCCGGGCGGCAGATACGCAGTATTTT
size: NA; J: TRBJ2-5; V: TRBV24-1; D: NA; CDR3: CATSDSRQTQETQYF; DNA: TGTGCCACCAGTGATTCTAGGCAGACCCAAGAGACCCAGTACTTC
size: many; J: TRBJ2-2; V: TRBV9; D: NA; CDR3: CASSVASSNTGELFF; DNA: TGTGCCAGCAGCGTAGCATCATCGAACACCGGGGAGCTGTTTTTT
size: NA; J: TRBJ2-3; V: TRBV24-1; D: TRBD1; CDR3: CATSRTGRTDTQYF; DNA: TGTGCCACCAGTCGGACAGGGCGCACAGATACGCAGTATTTT
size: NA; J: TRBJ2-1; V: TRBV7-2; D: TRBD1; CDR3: CASSFGQGIMNEQFF; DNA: TGTGCCAGCAGCTTTGGACAGGGTATTATGAATGAGCAGTTCTTC
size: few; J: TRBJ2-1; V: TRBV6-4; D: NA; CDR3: CASSDAHEQFF; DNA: TGTGCCAGCAGTGACGCTCATGAGCAGTTCTTC
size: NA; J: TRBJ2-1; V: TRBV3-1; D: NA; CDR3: CASSQGLALSYNEQFF; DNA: TGTGCCAGCAGCCAAGGCCTAGCGCTCTCCTACAATGAGCAGTTCTTC
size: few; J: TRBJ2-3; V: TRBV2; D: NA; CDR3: CASSGDNLRTDTQYF; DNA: TGTGCCAGCAGTGGGGACAACCTTCGCACAGATACGCAGTATTTT
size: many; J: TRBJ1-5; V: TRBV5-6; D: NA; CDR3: CASSPRRMGNQPQHF; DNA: TGTGCCAGCAGCCCGAGACGGATGGGCAATCAGCCCCAGCATTTT
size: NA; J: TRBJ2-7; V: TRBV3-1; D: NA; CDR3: CASSQGTRKSEQYF; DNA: TGTGCCAGCAGCCAAGGGACACGAAAGTCCGAGCAGTACTTC
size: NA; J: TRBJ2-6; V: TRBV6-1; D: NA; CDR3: CASRINFSGANVLTF; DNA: TGTGCCAGCAGGATAAATTTCTCTGGGGCCAACGTCCTGACTTTC
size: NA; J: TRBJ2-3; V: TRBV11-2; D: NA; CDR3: CASSLEWRPYSSTDTQYF; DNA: TGTGCCAGCAGCTTGGAATGGAGGCCCTATTCTAGCACAGATACGCAGTATTTT
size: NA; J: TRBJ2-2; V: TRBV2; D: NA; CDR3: CASSYRAGELFF; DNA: TGTGCCAGCAGTTATAGGGCCGGGGAGCTGTTTTTT
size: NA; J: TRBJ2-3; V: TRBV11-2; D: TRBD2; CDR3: CASSSQLAGGDTQYF; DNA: TGTGCCAGCAGCTCTCAGCTAGCGGGGGGAGATACGCAGTATTTT
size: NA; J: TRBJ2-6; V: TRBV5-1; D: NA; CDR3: CASRQGSSGANVLTF; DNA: TGCGCCAGCAGACAAGGGAGCTCTGGGGCCAACGTCCTGACTTTC
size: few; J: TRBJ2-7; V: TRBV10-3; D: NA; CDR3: CAISDPKGEQYF; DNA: TGTGCCATCAGTGACCCAAAGGGAGAGCAGTACTTC
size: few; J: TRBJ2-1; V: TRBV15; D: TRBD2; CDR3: CATSREKAGGPNNEQFF; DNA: TGTGCCACCAGCAGAGAGAAAGCGGGAGGGCCCAACAATGAGCAGTTCTTC
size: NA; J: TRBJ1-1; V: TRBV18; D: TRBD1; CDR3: CASSPDTGGAEAFF; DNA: TGTGCCAGCTCACCGGACACAGGGGGAGCTGAAGCTTTCTTT
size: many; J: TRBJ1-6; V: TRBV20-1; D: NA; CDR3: CSARDGRGLSPLHF; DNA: TGCAGTGCTAGAGATGGCAGGGGACTGTCACCCCTCCACTTT
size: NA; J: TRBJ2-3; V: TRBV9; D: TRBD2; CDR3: CASSVLAGGGITQYF; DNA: TGTGCCAGCAGCGTCCTAGCGGGAGGGGGGATAACGCAGTATTTT
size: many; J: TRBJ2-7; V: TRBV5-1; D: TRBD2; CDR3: CASSLGDLAGFYEQYF; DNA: TGCGCCAGCAGCTTGGGGGACCTAGCGGGATTCTACGAGCAGTACTTC
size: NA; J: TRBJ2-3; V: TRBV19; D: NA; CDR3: CASRTPGIGGGTDTQYF; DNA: TGTGCCAGTCGCACCCCAGGGATTGGGGGAGGCACAGATACGCAGTATTTT
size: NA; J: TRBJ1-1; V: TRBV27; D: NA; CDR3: CASSPLADRNTEAFF; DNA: TGTGCCAGCAGTCCCTTGGCAGACCGGAACACTGAAGCTTTCTTT
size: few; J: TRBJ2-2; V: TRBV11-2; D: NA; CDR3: CASSFSLNPPVTGELFF; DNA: TGTGCCAGCAGCTTTTCCCTAAATCCGCCGGTTACCGGGGAGCTGTTTTTT
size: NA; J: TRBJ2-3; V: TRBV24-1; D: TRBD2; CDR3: CATSDLGGEGLDTQYF; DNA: TGTGCCACCAGTGATTTGGGGGGGGAAGGTCTAGATACGCAGTATTTT
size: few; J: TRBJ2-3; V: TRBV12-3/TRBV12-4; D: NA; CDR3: CASSSGSGTTEYTQYF; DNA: TGTGCCAGCAGTTCTGGTAGCGGTACCACGGAGTATACGCAGTATTTT
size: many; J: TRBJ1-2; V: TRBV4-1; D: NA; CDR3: CASSQGGYNGYTF; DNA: TGCGCCAGCAGCCAAGGAGGGTACAATGGCTACACCTTC
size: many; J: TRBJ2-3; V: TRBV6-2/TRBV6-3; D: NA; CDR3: CASSYGSGTNTDTQYF; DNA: TGTGCCAGCAGTTACGGTAGCGGAACTAACACAGATACGCAGTATTTT
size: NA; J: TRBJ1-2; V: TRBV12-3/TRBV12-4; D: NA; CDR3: CASSTSTGGKGGYTF; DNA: NA
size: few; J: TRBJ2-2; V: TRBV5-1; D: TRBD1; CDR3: CASSLVYRGPGELFF; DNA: TGCGCCAGCAGCTTGGTGTACAGGGGGCCCGGGGAGCTGTTTTTT
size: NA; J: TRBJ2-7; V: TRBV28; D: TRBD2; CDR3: CASRPMGLAGLEQYF; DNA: TGTGCCAGCAGACCAATGGGACTAGCGGGACTCGAGCAGTACTTC
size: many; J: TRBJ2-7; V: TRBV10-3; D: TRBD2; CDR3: CAIKRTSGRAGEQYF; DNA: TGTGCCATCAAAAGAACTAGCGGGAGGGCCGGGGAGCAGTACTTC
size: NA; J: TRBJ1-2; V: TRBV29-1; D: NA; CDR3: CSVWGSGVGGGYTF; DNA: TGCAGCGTGTGGGGATCCGGGGTGGGAGGGGGCTACACCTTC